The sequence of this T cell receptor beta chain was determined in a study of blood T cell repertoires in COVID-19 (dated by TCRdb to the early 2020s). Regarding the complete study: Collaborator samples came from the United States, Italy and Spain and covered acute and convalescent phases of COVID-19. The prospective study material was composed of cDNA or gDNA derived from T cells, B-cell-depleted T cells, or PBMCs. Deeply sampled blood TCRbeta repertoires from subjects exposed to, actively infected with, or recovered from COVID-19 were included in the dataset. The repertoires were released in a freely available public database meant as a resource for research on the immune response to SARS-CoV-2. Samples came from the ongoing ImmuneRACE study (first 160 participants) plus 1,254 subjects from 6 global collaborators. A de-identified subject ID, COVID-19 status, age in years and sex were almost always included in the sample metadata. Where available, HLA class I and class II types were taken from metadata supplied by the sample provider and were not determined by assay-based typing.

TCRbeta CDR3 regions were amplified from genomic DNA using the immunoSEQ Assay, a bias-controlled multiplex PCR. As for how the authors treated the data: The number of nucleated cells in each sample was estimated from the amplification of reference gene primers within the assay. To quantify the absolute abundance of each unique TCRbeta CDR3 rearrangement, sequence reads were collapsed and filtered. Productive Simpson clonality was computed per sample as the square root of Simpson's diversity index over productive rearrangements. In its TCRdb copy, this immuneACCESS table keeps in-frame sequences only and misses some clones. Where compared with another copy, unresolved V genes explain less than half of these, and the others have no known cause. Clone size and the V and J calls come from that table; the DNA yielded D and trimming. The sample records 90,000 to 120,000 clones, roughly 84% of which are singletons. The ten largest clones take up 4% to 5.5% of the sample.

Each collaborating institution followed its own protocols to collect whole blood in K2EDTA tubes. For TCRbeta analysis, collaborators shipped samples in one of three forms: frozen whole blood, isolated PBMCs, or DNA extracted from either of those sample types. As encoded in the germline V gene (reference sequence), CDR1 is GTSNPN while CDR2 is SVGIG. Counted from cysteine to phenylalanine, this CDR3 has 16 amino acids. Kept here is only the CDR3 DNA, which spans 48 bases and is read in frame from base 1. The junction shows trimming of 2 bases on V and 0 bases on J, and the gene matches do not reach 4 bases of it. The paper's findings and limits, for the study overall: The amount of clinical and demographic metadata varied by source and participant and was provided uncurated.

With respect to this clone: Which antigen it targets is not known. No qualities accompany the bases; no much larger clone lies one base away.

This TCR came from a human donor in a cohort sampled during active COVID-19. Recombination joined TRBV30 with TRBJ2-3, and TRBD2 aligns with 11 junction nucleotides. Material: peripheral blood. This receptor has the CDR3 CAWSPGLAVSTDTQYF. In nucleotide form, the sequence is TGTGCCTGGAGTCCGGGACTAGCGGTGAGCACAGATACGCAGTATTTT.